A selection of T cell receptor beta chains follows, all from one sample in a study of T cell repertoires in cytomegalovirus infection. These receptors' targets are unknown. TCRdb redid the calling of the reads with MiXCR, one entry per CDR3 protein. The table records 450,000 to 550,000 distinct CDR3 sequences, approximately 46% of them present only once. The sample consisted of cultured PBMCs, taken from culture after CMV antigen stimulation. The receptors originated from a human donor in good health (CMV status not recorded). Some clones in this sample may be carry-over from other donors' samples. Each CDR3 is given with its conserved first and last residue. D genes are given only for firm matches. Some rows mark clone size as missing; the rest say once, few, many or name a class of expanded clone.

CDR3nt: TGCAGCGTTGAGGCTCTGACGGATACGCAGTATTTT
CDR3aa: CSVEALTDTQYF
abundance: -
d_gene: -
j_gene: TRBJ2-3
v_gene: TRBV29-1

CDR3nt: TGTGCCAGCGCGGAGGACACTTACAACTATGGCTACACCTTC
CDR3aa: CASAEDTYNYGYTF
abundance: -
d_gene: -
j_gene: TRBJ1-2
v_gene: TRBV5-3

CDR3nt: TGCAGTGCTAGTACTAGCGGGGGGGCCCCAGAGACCCAGTACTTC
CDR3aa: CSASTSGGAPETQYF
abundance: -
d_gene: TRBD2
j_gene: TRBJ2-5
v_gene: TRBV20-1

CDR3nt: TGTGCCAGTAGCCTATGGGATTCACCCCTCCACTTT
CDR3aa: CASSLWDSPLHF
abundance: -
d_gene: -
j_gene: TRBJ1-6
v_gene: TRBV19

CDR3nt: TGTGCCAGCAGCCCCAAGATTGAGCAGTTCTTC
CDR3aa: CASSPKIEQFF
abundance: once
d_gene: -
j_gene: TRBJ2-1
v_gene: TRBV11-2

CDR3nt: TGTGCCAGCAGCTTTCGTGGGTTTGGCACTGAAGCTTTCTTT
CDR3aa: CASSFRGFGTEAFF
abundance: many
d_gene: -
j_gene: TRBJ1-1
v_gene: TRBV7-2

CDR3nt: TGTGCCGCAGGGGACTCCATGGCGCGGACGCAGTATTTT
CDR3aa: CAAGDSMARTQYF
abundance: -
d_gene: -
j_gene: TRBJ2-3
v_gene: TRBV10-3

CDR3nt: TGTGCCAGCAGACATACTAGCGGGAGGACCACAGATACGCAGTATTTT
CDR3aa: CASRHTSGRTTDTQYF
abundance: few
d_gene: TRBD2
j_gene: TRBJ2-3
v_gene: TRBV6-1

CDR3nt: TGTGCCAGCAGCTCCTCGTTAGGGGGTGGGGACACTGAAGCTTTCTTT
CDR3aa: CASSSSLGGGDTEAFF
abundance: -
d_gene: -
j_gene: TRBJ1-1
v_gene: TRBV6-6

CDR3nt: TGTGCCAGCAGTGAACTCGGACAACTAACCTACGAGCAGTACTTC
CDR3aa: CASSELGQLTYEQYF
abundance: -
d_gene: -
j_gene: TRBJ2-7
v_gene: TRBV6-1

CDR3nt: TGCGCCAGCAGCCAAGTTGGCGACAGGGGCTACGAGCAGTACTTC
CDR3aa: CASSQVGDRGYEQYF
abundance: -
d_gene: TRBD1
j_gene: TRBJ2-7
v_gene: TRBV4-1

CDR3nt: TGTGCCAGTACCCGGGACCCCGGAGGGGGGACGCAGTATTTT
CDR3aa: CASTRDPGGGTQYF
abundance: few
d_gene: -
j_gene: TRBJ2-3
v_gene: TRBV19

CDR3nt: TGTGCCAGCAGTTTAGTGGGACTCCAGAACGAAGCTTTCTTT
CDR3aa: CASSLVGLQNEAFF
abundance: -
d_gene: -
j_gene: TRBJ1-1
v_gene: TRBV12-3/TRBV12-4

CDR3nt: TGTGCCAGCAGCTCACGCCCCGATCTATATGGCTACACCTTC
CDR3aa: CASSSRPDLYGYTF
abundance: few
d_gene: -
j_gene: TRBJ1-2
v_gene: TRBV11-2

CDR3nt: TGCAGTGCTAGGACGACAGGGAGTGAGACCCAGTACTTC
CDR3aa: CSARTTGSETQYF
abundance: -
d_gene: TRBD1
j_gene: TRBJ2-5
v_gene: TRBV20-1

CDR3nt: TGTGCCAGTAGGACCCTAGACAGAACCATGAACACTGAAGCTTTCTTT
CDR3aa: CASRTLDRTMNTEAFF
abundance: once
d_gene: -
j_gene: TRBJ1-1
v_gene: TRBV19

CDR3nt: TGTGCCAGCAGCTTAAGGAGGATCGGGGTCACTTCCTACGAGCAGTACTTC
CDR3aa: CASSLRRIGVTSYEQYF
abundance: few
d_gene: -
j_gene: TRBJ2-7
v_gene: TRBV7-8

CDR3nt: TGTGCCAGCTCCGAGGACAGGGGAATCTATGGCTACACCTTC
CDR3aa: CASSEDRGIYGYTF
abundance: few
d_gene: TRBD1
j_gene: TRBJ1-2
v_gene: TRBV28

CDR3nt: TGTGCCAGTACCCGATATTGGGGGATCGGCACCGGGGAGCTGTTTTTT
CDR3aa: CASTRYWGIGTGELFF
abundance: once
d_gene: -
j_gene: TRBJ2-2
v_gene: TRBV19

CDR3nt: TGCAGTGCCCGAGCCGGGACTTACTCCTACGAGCAGTACTTC
CDR3aa: CSARAGTYSYEQYF
abundance: -
d_gene: -
j_gene: TRBJ2-7
v_gene: TRBV20-1

CDR3nt: TGTGCCAGCAGGATCAGGGTGTCAGATACGCAGTATTTT
CDR3aa: CASRIRVSDTQYF
abundance: once
d_gene: -
j_gene: TRBJ2-3
v_gene: TRBV7-2

CDR3nt: TGTGCCAGCAGCTTAGAGGGGGTACCTAATGAAAAACTGTTTTTT
CDR3aa: CASSLEGVPNEKLFF
abundance: -
d_gene: -
j_gene: TRBJ1-4
v_gene: TRBV7-8

CDR3nt: TGTGCCAGCAGCTCCTCCGGACGGTCAAATCAGCCCCAGCATTTT
CDR3aa: CASSSSGRSNQPQHF
abundance: few
d_gene: -
j_gene: TRBJ1-5
v_gene: TRBV7-2

CDR3nt: TGTGCCATCAGTGGAGGGAGCTACGAGCAGTACTTC
CDR3aa: CAISGGSYEQYF
abundance: -
d_gene: -
j_gene: TRBJ2-7
v_gene: TRBV10-3

CDR3nt: TGTGCCAGCAGTTACTCTGGGAGCGGGGATGAGCAGTCCTTC
CDR3aa: CASSYSGSGDEQSF
abundance: -
d_gene: TRBD2
j_gene: TRBJ2-1
v_gene: TRBV6-5

CDR3nt: TGTGCCAGTAGTAAGTTCTCCAGCACAGATACGCAGTATTTT
CDR3aa: CASSKFSSTDTQYF
abundance: -
d_gene: -
j_gene: TRBJ2-3
v_gene: TRBV19

CDR3nt: TGTGCCAGCAGCTCCACTCCAGGGTGGGGATACAATGAGCAGTTCTTC
CDR3aa: CASSSTPGWGYNEQFF
abundance: -
d_gene: -
j_gene: TRBJ2-1
v_gene: TRBV7-8

CDR3nt: TGTGCCAGCACCACCGGAAGATTTGGGCTGGACACTGAAGCTTTCTTT
CDR3aa: CASTTGRFGLDTEAFF
abundance: -
d_gene: -
j_gene: TRBJ1-1
v_gene: TRBV12-3/TRBV12-4

CDR3nt: TGTGCCAGCGAGGGGACTAGCGGGAGGACAGATACGCAGTATTTT
CDR3aa: CASEGTSGRTDTQYF
abundance: -
d_gene: TRBD2
j_gene: TRBJ2-3
v_gene: TRBV2

CDR3nt: TGCGCCAGCAGCCAAGACTCCTCGACAGGGAGCACAGATACGCAGTATTTT
CDR3aa: CASSQDSSTGSTDTQYF
abundance: -
d_gene: TRBD1
j_gene: TRBJ2-3
v_gene: TRBV4-1

CDR3nt: TGTGCCAGCAGCCCCGGGGTAGCGGGGGACAGCTCCTACAATGAGCAGTTCTTC
CDR3aa: CASSPGVAGDSSYNEQFF
abundance: -
d_gene: TRBD2
j_gene: TRBJ2-1
v_gene: TRBV12-3/TRBV12-4

CDR3nt: TGTGCCAGCAGCCCGCCGGGGGGGCTTGGAAATCAGCCCCAGCATTTT
CDR3aa: CASSPPGGLGNQPQHF
abundance: -
d_gene: -
j_gene: TRBJ1-5
v_gene: TRBV7-3

CDR3nt: TGTGCCAGCAGTGTGACAGGGAGAGGTCGCAATCAGCCTCAGCATTTT
CDR3aa: CASSVTGRGRNQPQHF
abundance: once
d_gene: TRBD1
j_gene: TRBJ1-5
v_gene: TRBV6-6

CDR3nt: TGTGCCAGCAGCGTAGAGAGGACTAGCGGGGGTGGTGAGCAGTTCTTC
CDR3aa: CASSVERTSGGGEQFF
abundance: -
d_gene: TRBD2
j_gene: TRBJ2-1
v_gene: TRBV7-2

CDR3nt: TGTGCCAGCAGTCCTCTGGACAGGGCTTACGAGCAGTACTTC
CDR3aa: CASSPLDRAYEQYF
abundance: few
d_gene: TRBD1
j_gene: TRBJ2-7
v_gene: TRBV27

CDR3nt: TGTGCCAGCAGTTTGGCCCGGGGGGCTCCCTCCATGGGGACCCAGTACTTC
CDR3aa: CASSLARGAPSMGTQYF
abundance: -
d_gene: -
j_gene: TRBJ2-5
v_gene: TRBV7-8

CDR3nt: TGCAGTGCGAGTCCTAGCGGACATACCTACGAGCAGTACTTC
CDR3aa: CSASPSGHTYEQYF
abundance: -
d_gene: TRBD2
j_gene: TRBJ2-7
v_gene: TRBV20-1

CDR3nt: TGCGCCAGCAGCTTCGACAAAGACAGGGGATTTACTTCCTACGAGCAGTACTTC
CDR3aa: CASSFDKDRGFTSYEQYF
abundance: -
d_gene: TRBD1
j_gene: TRBJ2-7
v_gene: TRBV5-1

CDR3nt: TGTGCCAGCAGCTCTTTTCAACAAAGCGGGGGGACCTACAATGAGCAGTTCTTC
CDR3aa: CASSSFQQSGGTYNEQFF
abundance: few
d_gene: TRBD2
j_gene: TRBJ2-1
v_gene: TRBV11-2

CDR3nt: TGTGCCAGCAGTTATGCAGGCAGGCCCACTGAAGCTTTCTTT
CDR3aa: CASSYAGRPTEAFF
abundance: -
d_gene: -
j_gene: TRBJ1-1
v_gene: TRBV6-2/TRBV6-3

CDR3nt: TGTGCCAGCAGTTTACGGCTCCTTGGGGATACGCAGTATTTT
CDR3aa: CASSLRLLGDTQYF
abundance: few
d_gene: -
j_gene: TRBJ2-3
v_gene: TRBV28

CDR3nt: TGTGCTAGTGGCCCCGGGGTAGGACAATCCAATGAGCAGTTCTTC
CDR3aa: CASGPGVGQSNEQFF
abundance: few
d_gene: -
j_gene: TRBJ2-1
v_gene: TRBV12-5

CDR3nt: TGTGCCAGCAGCTTAGTCGATACGCAGTATTTT
CDR3aa: CASSLVDTQYF
abundance: many
d_gene: -
j_gene: TRBJ2-3
v_gene: TRBV12-3/TRBV12-4

CDR3nt: TGTGCCACCAGCAGAGAACAAGGAAGCCACTATGGCTACACCTTC
CDR3aa: CATSREQGSHYGYTF
abundance: -
d_gene: -
j_gene: TRBJ1-2
v_gene: TRBV15

CDR3nt: TGTGCCAGCAGTGCGTCTCAGGGATGGGAAGGGGACACTGAAGCTTTCTTT
CDR3aa: CASSASQGWEGDTEAFF
abundance: once
d_gene: -
j_gene: TRBJ1-1
v_gene: TRBV25-1

CDR3nt: TGTGCCATCAGAGAGGGAGGTGGGCCAGATACGCAGTATTTT
CDR3aa: CAIREGGGPDTQYF
abundance: few
d_gene: -
j_gene: TRBJ2-3
v_gene: TRBV10-3

CDR3nt: TGTGCCAGCAGCTTAGGCAGGGGGGACACCGGGGAGCTGTTTTTT
CDR3aa: CASSLGRGDTGELFF
abundance: few
d_gene: -
j_gene: TRBJ2-2
v_gene: TRBV7-2